What follows describes a single T cell receptor (beta chain). No antigen is known for it. At the Johns Hopkins FTIC core, DNA taken from cultured CD4+ T cells was sequenced by way of the Oncomine TCR Beta short-read assay. In TCRdb, the PCR reads were re-called with MiXCR into one record per CDR3 protein. The table shows about 4,200 distinct CDR3 sequences, with about 26% occurring only once. This sample was included in a study of vaccination and CD4 T cells after COVID-19. Study-wide findings and caveats: Median roughly 90% of reactive clones detected in convalescent patients emerged only post-vaccination.

Germline loops: CDR1 SEHNR, CDR2 FQNEAQ (reference sequence). V lost 1 base to trimming and J lost 7 bases; unmatched junction nucleotides: 5. The CDR3 totals 15 residues. As to treatment: approximately nine-day PBMC culture with coronavirus spike peptide pools or control peptides (ViraFEST assay). The sequencing input was CD4+ T cells from blood, cultured in vitro. The sequence came from a human donor who had recovered from COVID-19. The rearrangement links TRBV7-9 to TRBJ2-1; 9 bases align to TRBD2. The CDR3 region has the DNA TGTGCCAGCAGCTTAGGGACTAGCGCCGTTAATGAGCAGTTCTTC. It specifies CASSLGTSAVNEQFF.